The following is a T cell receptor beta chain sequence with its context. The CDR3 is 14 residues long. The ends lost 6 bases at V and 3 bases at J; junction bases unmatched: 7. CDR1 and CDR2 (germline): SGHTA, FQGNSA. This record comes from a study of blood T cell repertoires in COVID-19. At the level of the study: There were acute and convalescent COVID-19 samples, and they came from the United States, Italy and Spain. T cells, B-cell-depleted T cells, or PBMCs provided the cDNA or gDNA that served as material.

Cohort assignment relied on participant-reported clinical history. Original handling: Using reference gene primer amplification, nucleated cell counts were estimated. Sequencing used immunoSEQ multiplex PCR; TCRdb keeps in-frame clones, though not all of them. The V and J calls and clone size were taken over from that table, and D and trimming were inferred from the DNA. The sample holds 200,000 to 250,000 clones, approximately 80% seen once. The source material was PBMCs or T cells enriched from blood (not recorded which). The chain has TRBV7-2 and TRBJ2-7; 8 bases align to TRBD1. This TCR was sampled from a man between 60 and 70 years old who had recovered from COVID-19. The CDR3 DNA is TGTGCCAGCAGGGACAGGGCCGGGGACTACGAGCAGTACTTC. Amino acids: CASRDRAGDYEQYF.